This T cell receptor beta chain was recovered during a study of control samples from healthy donors and cancer patients (dated by TCRdb to 2019 to 2021). Reading from cysteine to phenylalanine, the CDR3 counts 14 amino acids. The CDR3 DNA has 42 bases and is translated from base 1. The germline V and J ends show losses of 6 bases and 5 bases respectively, and no gene match explains 8 bases of the junction. The germline V gene (reference sequence) specifies LNHDA as CDR1 and SQIVND as CDR2. Worth noting for this clone: This receptor's antigen is unknown. It has no much larger one-base neighbor in the sample; base qualities were not kept.

Library method: the immunoSEQ multiplex PCR assay. The table was pulled from immuneACCESS by TCRdb, which kept in-frame rearrangements only. Such tables lose some clones; where checked, under half of the loss comes from unresolved V genes, and the rest has no known cause. Counted in this sample were approximately 100,000 clones; over 85% of them appeared once. The top ten constitute around 3% of the sample. Sequenced sample: blood. This sequence uses TRBV19 and TRBJ1-1, with TRBD1 identical over 8 junction bases. This clonotype was sampled from a human donor in good health. The donor label of this sample is uncertain. The nucleotide sequence reads as follows: TGTGCCAGTAGAAAAGACAGGGGACGGACTGAAGCTTTCTTT. Protein translation: CASRKDRGRTEAFF.